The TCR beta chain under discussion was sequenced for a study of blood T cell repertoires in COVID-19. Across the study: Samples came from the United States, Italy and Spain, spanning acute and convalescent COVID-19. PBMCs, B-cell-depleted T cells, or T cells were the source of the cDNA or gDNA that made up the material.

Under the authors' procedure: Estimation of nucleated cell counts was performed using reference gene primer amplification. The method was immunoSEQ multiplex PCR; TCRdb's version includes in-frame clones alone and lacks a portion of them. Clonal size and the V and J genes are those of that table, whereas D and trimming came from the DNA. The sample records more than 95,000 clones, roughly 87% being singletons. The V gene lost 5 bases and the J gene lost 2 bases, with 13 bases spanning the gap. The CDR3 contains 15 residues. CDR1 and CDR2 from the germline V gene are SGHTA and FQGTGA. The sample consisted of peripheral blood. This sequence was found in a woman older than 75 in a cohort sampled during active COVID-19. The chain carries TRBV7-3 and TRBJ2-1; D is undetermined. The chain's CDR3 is CASSHGSSTYNEQFF. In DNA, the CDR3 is TGTGCCAGCAGCCACGGGTCTAGTACCTACAATGAGCAGTTCTTC.